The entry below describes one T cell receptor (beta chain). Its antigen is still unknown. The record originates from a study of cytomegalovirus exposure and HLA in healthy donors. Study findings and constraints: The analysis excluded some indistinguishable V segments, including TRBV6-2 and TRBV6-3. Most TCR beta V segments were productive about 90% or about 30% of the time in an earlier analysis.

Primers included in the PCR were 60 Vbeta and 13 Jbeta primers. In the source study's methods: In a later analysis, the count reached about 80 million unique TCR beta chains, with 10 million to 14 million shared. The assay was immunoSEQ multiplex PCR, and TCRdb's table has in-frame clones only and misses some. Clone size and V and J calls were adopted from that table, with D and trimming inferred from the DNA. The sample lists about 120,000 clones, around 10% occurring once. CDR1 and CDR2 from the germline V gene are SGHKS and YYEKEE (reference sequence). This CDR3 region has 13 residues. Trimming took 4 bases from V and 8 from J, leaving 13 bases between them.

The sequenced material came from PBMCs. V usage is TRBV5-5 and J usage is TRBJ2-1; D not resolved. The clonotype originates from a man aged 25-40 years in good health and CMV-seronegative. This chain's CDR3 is CASSRQQEYEQFF. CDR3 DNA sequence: TGTGCCAGCAGCCGACAACAAGAGTATGAGCAGTTCTTC.